This entry lists 4 T cell receptor beta chains sequenced from one sample in a study of control samples from healthy donors and cancer patients (dated by TCRdb to about 2020). Receptors were amplified or captured by the immunoSEQ multiplex PCR assay. Held by TCRdb, this immuneACCESS table contains in-frame sequences only and omits some clones. Under half of the omission traces to an unresolved V gene where checked; the cause of the rest is unknown. The sample includes about 130,000 clones, with roughly 88% observed a single time. The ten top clones hold more than 2.5% of the sample. Sequencing was done on a sample of blood. Receptors originate from a man aged 45-65 years in good health.

The count of this clone is one. This sequence joins TRBV25-1 and TRBJ1-2, with D unresolved. The germline V and J ends were trimmed by 11 bases and 0 bases, with 16 bases remaining between them. CDR3 length: 14 amino acids. The germline gives CDR1 MGHDK, CDR2 SYGVNS. CDR3 amino acids: CASAPTSANYGYTF. CDR3 DNA sequence: TGTGCCTCCGCCCCCACATCTGCTAACTATGGCTACACCTTC.

Notes on this clone: Other DNA sequences in the sample encode the same CDR3. This chain connects TRBV11-3 to TRBJ2-3, with TRBD2 identical over 11 bases. Germline loops: CDR1 SGHNT, CDR2 YENEEA. The CDR3 is 16 residues long. Germline trimming cut 5 bases from V and 1 base from J; bases unmatched to any gene: 5. As DNA, the CDR3 is TGTGCCAGCAGCCCCGGGACTAGCGGACGCACAGATACGCAGTATTTT. This sequence encodes CASSPGTSGRTDTQYF.

This chain connects TRBV4-1 to TRBJ1-2; 8 positions match TRBD1. V was clipped by 4 bases and J by 3 bases; unmatched bases: 4. The CDR3 contains 14 residues. Germline CDR1 and CDR2: MGHRA and YSYEKL. Written as DNA, the CDR3 is TGCGCCAGCAGCCGGACAGGGCGAGACTATGGCTACACCTTC. This codes for CASSRTGRDYGYTF.

The J gene is TRBJ2-2, the V gene TRBV18; D is perhaps TRBD1 (5 bases). The V and J ends lost 0 bases and 6 bases respectively, with 11 bases between them. The CDR3 sequence is 15 residues long. Germline CDR1 KGHSH, CDR2 LQKENI. In DNA form, the CDR3 reads TGTGCCAGCTCACCACCCCGACAGAATCCCGGGGAGCTGTTTTTT. Translated: CASSPPRQNPGELFF.